A single sample gave rise to the 16 T cell receptor beta chains below, sequenced in a study of blood T cells in healthy people across ages. Then a second PCR, running about 6 to 12 cycles, was carried out with a sample-barcoded 5' primer and a J-beta primer mix. TCRdb reprocessed the 5' RACE reads with MiXCR, giving one entry per CDR3 protein. The table shows approximately 1.5 million distinct CDR3 sequences, with about 42% occurring only once. The sample comprised blood. The receptors here all came from a woman aged 18-29 years in good health.

The chain has TRBV12-3 or TRBV12-4 and TRBJ2-1, with D unclear. This CDR3 has 13 amino acids. The germline V and J ends were trimmed by 6 bases and 4 bases, with 10 bases remaining between them. The CDR3 loop is CASRASDYNEQFF. In DNA, the CDR3 is TGTGCCAGCAGAGCTAGTGATTACAATGAGCAGTTCTTC.

The chain couples TRBV3-1 to TRBJ2-5; D not resolved. This CDR3 is built from 12 residues. Trimming removed 2 bases at V and 3 bases at J, with 4 bases between. The V gene's germline CDR1 is LGHDT and CDR2 YNNKEL (reference sequence). CDR3 nucleotides: TGTGCCAGCAGCCAATTTGAAGAGACCCAGTACTTC. Amino acids: CASSQFEETQYF.

In this sample, this clonotype turned up many times. The chain combines TRBV20-1 with TRBJ2-5; D is unresolved. V dropped 0 bases and J dropped 5 bases, with 4 bases sitting between them. CDR3 length: 11 amino acids. Germline assignment: CDR1 DFQATT and CDR2 SNEGSKA (reference sequence). The CDR3 loop is CSARDLETQYF. The CDR3 bases are TGCAGTGCTAGAGATCTGGAGACCCAGTACTTC.

This chain uses TRBV28 with TRBJ1-2; unclear D gene. Germline V gives CDR1 MDHEN, CDR2 SYDVKM. Trimming stripped 4 bases from V and 2 bases from J, with 11 bases between. The CDR3 is 14 residues long. In nucleotides, the CDR3 is TGTGCCAGCAGTTCTGGGTCAGGAAACTATGGCTACACCTTC. It encodes CASSSGSGNYGYTF.

This clonotype has just a few counts. The chain couples TRBV7-9 to TRBJ2-1, with 9 nucleotides matching TRBD1. V shed 5 bases, J shed 2 bases, and the junction held 4 bases outside the gene matches. Germline CDR1 and CDR2: SEHNR and FQNEAQ (reference sequence). This CDR3 has 15 amino acids. CDR3 bases: TGTGCCAGCAGCCCGACAGGGGGGGCCTACAATGAGCAGTTCTTC. Translating gives CASSPTGGAYNEQFF.

This chain links TRBV7-9 with TRBJ1-2; D uncertain. This CDR3 comprises 15 residues. Between the trimmed V and J ends, which lost 1 base and 10 bases, there was a span of 19 bases. Looked up from germline, CDR1 is SEHNR and CDR2 is FQNEAQ (reference sequence). CDR3 amino acids: CASSLGHLMEYIYTF. The CDR3 bases are TGTGCCAGCAGCTTAGGACACCTCATGGAGTATATCTACACCTTC.

In this sample, this clonotype turned up a few times. The chain employs TRBV10-3 and TRBJ1-2; a possible D gene is TRBD1 (6 bases). V shed 6 bases and J shed 8 bases, with 19 bases lying between them. The CDR3 has 14 residues. The germline V gene encodes CDR1 ENHRY and CDR2 SYGVKD. CDR3 sequence: CAIREDETGLGYTF. DNA of the CDR3: TGTGCCATCAGAGAGGATGAGACAGGCTTAGGCTACACCTTC.

V usage is TRBV7-9 and J usage is TRBJ2-3, with D perhaps matching TRBD1 (7 bases). CDR1 is SEHNR, CDR2 FQNEAQ, per germline (reference sequence). The germline V and J ends were trimmed by 5 bases and 5 bases, with 14 bases remaining between them. The CDR3 spans 14 residues. CDR3 sequence: CASSHSGGKDTQYF. The CDR3 nucleotides are TGTGCCAGCAGCCACTCAGGGGGGAAAGATACGCAGTATTTT.

V usage is TRBV11-2 and J usage is TRBJ2-7; D possibly corresponds to TRBD2 (5 bases). This CDR3 is built from 13 residues. Germline CDR1 SGHAT, CDR2 FQNNGV. The germline V and J ends were trimmed by 5 bases and 5 bases, with 13 bases remaining between them. The CDR3 region is CASSNLDGDEQYF. Written as DNA, the CDR3 is TGTGCCAGCAGCAACCTGGACGGGGACGAGCAGTACTTC.

J is TRBJ1-1 and V is TRBV20-1; 9 bases match TRBD1. V was pared by 3 bases and J by 0 bases, with 5 bases of the junction left unmatched. This CDR3 spans 15 amino acids. The germline V gene encodes CDR1 DFQATT and CDR2 SNEGSKA (reference sequence). DNA for the CDR3: TGCAGTGCTAGGGAAGGGACAGGGATGAACACTGAAGCTTTCTTT. This translates into CSAREGTGMNTEAFF.

The gene calls are TRBV6-2 or TRBV6-3 and TRBJ1-1, with 12 bases that match TRBD1. The trim removed 3 bases at V and 7 bases at J, leaving 15 bases unmatched. The length of the CDR3 is 18 residues. Germline values: CDR1 MNHEY, CDR2 SVGEGT. The CDR3 sequence is CASSYFPGQGARVGEAFF. CDR3 nucleotides: TGTGCCAGCAGTTATTTTCCGGGACAGGGGGCGCGGGTCGGTGAAGCTTTCTTT.

This chain links TRBV7-2 with TRBJ2-7, with 8 bases that match TRBD2. Trimming at V came to 6 bases and at J to 3 bases, leaving 7 bases not matched to a gene. The germline CDR1 and CDR2 sequences are SGHTA and FQGNSA. This CDR3 contains 14 residues. This chain's CDR3 is CASRPGRDYYEQYF. The CDR3 nucleotides are TGTGCCAGCAGGCCCGGGAGGGACTACTACGAGCAGTACTTC.

As for this clonotype: Its ends do not fully match the called genes, so a read error is possible. The rearrangement uses TRBV7-2 and TRBJ2-5; D unresolved. CDR3 length equals 13 residues. Germline V gene lookup returns CDR1 SGHTA and CDR2 FQGNSA. This chain's CDR3 is CVSSRMVQETQYF. In DNA, the CDR3 is TGTGTCAGCAGCCGAATGGTCCAAGAGACCCAGTACTTC.

The rearrangement joins TRBV12-5 to TRBJ2-3, with D possibly matching TRBD2 (6 bases). Between the trimmed V and J ends, which lost 2 bases and 6 bases, there was a span of 18 bases. This CDR3 contains 16 residues. Germline loops: CDR1 LGHNT, CDR2 FRNRAP. The CDR3 region has the DNA TGTGCTAGTGGTTTGTTCTCAGGTGGAGGGGCGGATACGCAGTATTTT. Its protein product is CASGLFSGGGADTQYF.

The V gene is TRBV30, the J gene TRBJ2-4; TRBD1 is a possible D gene (7 bases). The J call may be wrong; the DNA end is better matched by TRBJ2-7. Germline CDR1 reads GTSNPN; CDR2 reads SVGIG (reference sequence). This CDR3 spans 15 amino acids. CDR3 protein: CAWSPETGRNYEQYF. The CDR3 nucleotides read TGTGCCTGGAGTCCAGAGACAGGGAGGAACTACGAGCAGTACTTC.

The chain has TRBV5-1 and TRBJ2-3; D ambiguous. Trimming left V 0 bases short and J 6 bases short, with 11 bases between. CDR1 and CDR2 (germline): SGHRS, YFSETQ. The CDR3 sequence is 14 residues long. CDR3 amino acids: CASSLVAAQDTQYF. DNA of the CDR3: TGCGCCAGCAGCTTGGTCGCCGCCCAGGATACGCAGTATTTT.